The rows below give T cell receptor beta chains drawn from one sample of a study of blood T cell repertoires in COVID-19. The assay was immunoSEQ multiplex PCR, and TCRdb's table has in-frame clones only and misses some. The sample has 220,000 or so clones, 85% seen once. Input material: peripheral blood. These receptors were collected from a man aged 50 to 59 who had recovered from COVID-19. Both conserved end residues are part of each CDR3. Each record gives: D gene, V gene, J gene, clone size, CDR3 DNA, CDR3 protein. The D gene is left open where the match is weak. A row's size may be missing; if present it is once, few, many or a size class.

TRBD1	TRBV18	TRBJ1-6	.	TGTGCCAGCTCACCGGACAGGGGAGAGGTTCCCCACTTT	CASSPDRGEVPHF
TRBD1	TRBV27	TRBJ1-2	.	TGTGCCAGCAGTCAAATCCAGGGGGCAGGTTCTGGCTACACCTTC	CASSQIQGAGSGYTF
.	TRBV15	TRBJ2-7	once	TGTGCCACCAGCAGGCAGAACGACGAGCAGTACTTC	CATSRQNDEQYF
.	TRBV6-5	TRBJ1-6	.	TGTGCCAGCAGTTACCGTAGTCGTAATTCACCCCTCCACTTT	CASSYRSRNSPLHF
TRBD2	TRBV25-1	TRBJ2-5	.	TGTGCCAGCAGTAGCGGGAACCAAGAGACCCAGTACTTC	CASSSGNQETQYF
TRBD1	TRBV5-1	TRBJ1-3	.	TGCGCCAGCAGCTTGGCCGGGGGACAGGGGCAAAACACCATATATTTT	CASSLAGGQGQNTIYF
.	TRBV9	TRBJ2-2	.	TGTGCCAGCAGCCCCACACTTATAAGGGGGGGTATTGGCACCGGGGAGCTGTTTTTT	CASSPTLIRGGIGTGELFF
TRBD2	TRBV7-2	TRBJ2-1	.	TGTGCCAGCAGTCGGAGAGGTCAAAGCGGGAGGGCCTACAATGAGCAGTTCTTC	CASSRRGQSGRAYNEQFF
.	TRBV6-1	TRBJ2-5	.	TGTGCCAGCAGTGAATTCCCGACAGGGAGGCGAGAGACCCAGTACTTC	CASSEFPTGRRETQYF
.	TRBV5-1	TRBJ1-1	.	TGCGCCAGCATAGGGGCGGCAGGGGCGAACACTGAAGCTTTCTTT	CASIGAAGANTEAFF
.	TRBV30	TRBJ2-1	.	TGTGCCTGGAGTGTACAGGGTCGCGAGCAGTTCTTC	CAWSVQGREQFF
.	TRBV19	TRBJ2-7	.	TGTGCCAGTAGTATGATTGGGGGCATCCCAAGCTCCTACGAGCAGTACTTC	CASSMIGGIPSSYEQYF
TRBD1	TRBV3-1/TRBV3-2	TRBJ1-1	.	TGTGCCAGCAGCCAGGCGGGAGGGACAGGGAACACTGAAGCTTTCTTT	CASSQAGGTGNTEAFF
.	TRBV7-5	TRBJ2-1	.	TGTGTCAGAAGCTTAGGTCGGGAGTCCTACAACAATGAGCAGTTCTTC	CVRSLGRESYNNEQFF
TRBD1	TRBV24-1	TRBJ2-3	.	TGTGCCACCAGTATAGGGACAGGGACTAGCACAGATACGCAGTATTTT	CATSIGTGTSTDTQYF
.	TRBV4-2	TRBJ1-4	.	TGTGCCAGCAGCCAAGGGCGGGCCGAAAAACTGTTTTTT	CASSQGRAEKLFF
.	TRBV28	TRBJ2-3	.	TGTGCCAGCAGTTTAAGCGGCAGCACAGATACGCAGTATTTT	CASSLSGSTDTQYF
TRBD1	TRBV27	TRBJ2-7	.	TGTGCCAGCAGTTCTTCCGGGACAGCCTCCTACGAGCAGTACTTC	CASSSSGTASYEQYF
TRBD2	TRBV2	TRBJ2-1	.	TGTGCCAGCAAGCGGGAGTTCTCCTACAATGAGCAGTTCTTC	CASKREFSYNEQFF
TRBD1	TRBV14	TRBJ2-5	.	TGTGCCAGCAGCCAAGGGGGGACAGCTCAAGAGACCCAGTACTTC	CASSQGGTAQETQYF
TRBD2	TRBV28	TRBJ2-1	.	TGTGCCAGCAGTCTTAGCGGGAGAGCAAACAATGAGCAGTTCTTC	CASSLSGRANNEQFF
TRBD1	TRBV19	TRBJ1-1	.	TGTGCCAGTAGTTCAAAACAAGGCCAGGGGGCGAATTTTAACACTGAAGCTTTCTTT	CASSSKQGQGANFNTEAFF
.	TRBV30	TRBJ2-7	.	TGTGCCTGGAGTGTACTGTCGACAGGATGGTACTTC	CAWSVLSTGWYF
TRBD1	TRBV10-3	TRBJ2-7	once	TGTGCCATCAGTGAGGACAGGGGGGTTACCTACGAGCAGTACTTC	CAISEDRGVTYEQYF
TRBD2	TRBV28	TRBJ2-7	once	TGTGCCAGCAGTTTACCTCCCGGGACTAGCGGGGCCTACGAGCAGTACTTC	CASSLPPGTSGAYEQYF
TRBD2	TRBV7-6	TRBJ2-2	few	TGTGCCAGCAGCCGTCAGCGGGAGGGCCTGTCTGGGGAGCTGTTTTTT	CASSRQREGLSGELFF
.	TRBV9	TRBJ2-1	.	TGTGCCAGCAGCGTAGGACCGGAGGAGGTGAGCTCCTACAATGAGCAGTTCTTC	CASSVGPEEVSSYNEQFF
.	TRBV19	TRBJ2-3	once	TGTGCCACTAGGGGAGCAGATACGCAGTATTTT	CATRGADTQYF
TRBD1	TRBV15	TRBJ1-2	.	TGTGCCACCAGCAGAGAACAGGGGGGGAATAATGGCTACACCTTC	CATSREQGGNNGYTF
TRBD1	TRBV6-6	TRBJ1-5	.	TGTGCCAGCAGCCCCGGGACAGGGCCCAGCAATCAGCCCCAGCATTTT	CASSPGTGPSNQPQHF
.	TRBV11-2	TRBJ1-1	.	TGTGCCAGCAGCTGGGTTGCGGGGGGGACTGAAGCTTTCTTT	CASSWVAGGTEAFF
.	TRBV28	TRBJ1-3	.	TGTGCCAGCAGACTATCAGGAGGCAGCATCTTCTCTGGAAACACCATATATTTT	CASRLSGGSIFSGNTIYF
TRBD2	TRBV4-1	TRBJ2-1	.	TGCGCCAGCAGCCACACCGGGAGGCACAATGAGCAGTTCTTC	CASSHTGRHNEQFF
.	TRBV11-2	TRBJ2-7	.	TGTGCCAGCAGCTTAGGAGGTTATAGCTACGAGCAGTACTTC	CASSLGGYSYEQYF
.	TRBV2	TRBJ2-5	.	TGTGCCAGCAAAAAACAAGTCCAAGAGACCCAGTACTTC	CASKKQVQETQYF
.	TRBV28	TRBJ1-5	.	TGTGCCAGCAGTTTGAGTGGGGGAGGTAGCAATCAGCCCCAGCATTTT	CASSLSGGGSNQPQHF
.	TRBV6-6	TRBJ1-1	.	TGTGCCAGCAGTTATGGGCAGCCGAACACTGAAGCTTTCTTT	CASSYGQPNTEAFF
TRBD2	TRBV7-2	TRBJ2-1	.	TGTGCCAGCAGCCCCCAGCGGGACTACAATGAGCAGTTCTTC	CASSPQRDYNEQFF
.	TRBV7-2	TRBJ1-2	.	TGTGCCAGCAGCCCAGTCTACGGGGGTGGCTATGGCTACACCTTC	CASSPVYGGGYGYTF
.	TRBV28	TRBJ1-2	.	TGTGCCAGCAGCCCTTCCGGGGGATATGGGAAAAATGGCTACACCTTC	CASSPSGGYGKNGYTF
TRBD2	TRBV24-1	TRBJ2-2	.	TGTGCCACCAGTGACCCCCGGCTAGCGGGTACCGGGGAGCTGTTTTTT	CATSDPRLAGTGELFF